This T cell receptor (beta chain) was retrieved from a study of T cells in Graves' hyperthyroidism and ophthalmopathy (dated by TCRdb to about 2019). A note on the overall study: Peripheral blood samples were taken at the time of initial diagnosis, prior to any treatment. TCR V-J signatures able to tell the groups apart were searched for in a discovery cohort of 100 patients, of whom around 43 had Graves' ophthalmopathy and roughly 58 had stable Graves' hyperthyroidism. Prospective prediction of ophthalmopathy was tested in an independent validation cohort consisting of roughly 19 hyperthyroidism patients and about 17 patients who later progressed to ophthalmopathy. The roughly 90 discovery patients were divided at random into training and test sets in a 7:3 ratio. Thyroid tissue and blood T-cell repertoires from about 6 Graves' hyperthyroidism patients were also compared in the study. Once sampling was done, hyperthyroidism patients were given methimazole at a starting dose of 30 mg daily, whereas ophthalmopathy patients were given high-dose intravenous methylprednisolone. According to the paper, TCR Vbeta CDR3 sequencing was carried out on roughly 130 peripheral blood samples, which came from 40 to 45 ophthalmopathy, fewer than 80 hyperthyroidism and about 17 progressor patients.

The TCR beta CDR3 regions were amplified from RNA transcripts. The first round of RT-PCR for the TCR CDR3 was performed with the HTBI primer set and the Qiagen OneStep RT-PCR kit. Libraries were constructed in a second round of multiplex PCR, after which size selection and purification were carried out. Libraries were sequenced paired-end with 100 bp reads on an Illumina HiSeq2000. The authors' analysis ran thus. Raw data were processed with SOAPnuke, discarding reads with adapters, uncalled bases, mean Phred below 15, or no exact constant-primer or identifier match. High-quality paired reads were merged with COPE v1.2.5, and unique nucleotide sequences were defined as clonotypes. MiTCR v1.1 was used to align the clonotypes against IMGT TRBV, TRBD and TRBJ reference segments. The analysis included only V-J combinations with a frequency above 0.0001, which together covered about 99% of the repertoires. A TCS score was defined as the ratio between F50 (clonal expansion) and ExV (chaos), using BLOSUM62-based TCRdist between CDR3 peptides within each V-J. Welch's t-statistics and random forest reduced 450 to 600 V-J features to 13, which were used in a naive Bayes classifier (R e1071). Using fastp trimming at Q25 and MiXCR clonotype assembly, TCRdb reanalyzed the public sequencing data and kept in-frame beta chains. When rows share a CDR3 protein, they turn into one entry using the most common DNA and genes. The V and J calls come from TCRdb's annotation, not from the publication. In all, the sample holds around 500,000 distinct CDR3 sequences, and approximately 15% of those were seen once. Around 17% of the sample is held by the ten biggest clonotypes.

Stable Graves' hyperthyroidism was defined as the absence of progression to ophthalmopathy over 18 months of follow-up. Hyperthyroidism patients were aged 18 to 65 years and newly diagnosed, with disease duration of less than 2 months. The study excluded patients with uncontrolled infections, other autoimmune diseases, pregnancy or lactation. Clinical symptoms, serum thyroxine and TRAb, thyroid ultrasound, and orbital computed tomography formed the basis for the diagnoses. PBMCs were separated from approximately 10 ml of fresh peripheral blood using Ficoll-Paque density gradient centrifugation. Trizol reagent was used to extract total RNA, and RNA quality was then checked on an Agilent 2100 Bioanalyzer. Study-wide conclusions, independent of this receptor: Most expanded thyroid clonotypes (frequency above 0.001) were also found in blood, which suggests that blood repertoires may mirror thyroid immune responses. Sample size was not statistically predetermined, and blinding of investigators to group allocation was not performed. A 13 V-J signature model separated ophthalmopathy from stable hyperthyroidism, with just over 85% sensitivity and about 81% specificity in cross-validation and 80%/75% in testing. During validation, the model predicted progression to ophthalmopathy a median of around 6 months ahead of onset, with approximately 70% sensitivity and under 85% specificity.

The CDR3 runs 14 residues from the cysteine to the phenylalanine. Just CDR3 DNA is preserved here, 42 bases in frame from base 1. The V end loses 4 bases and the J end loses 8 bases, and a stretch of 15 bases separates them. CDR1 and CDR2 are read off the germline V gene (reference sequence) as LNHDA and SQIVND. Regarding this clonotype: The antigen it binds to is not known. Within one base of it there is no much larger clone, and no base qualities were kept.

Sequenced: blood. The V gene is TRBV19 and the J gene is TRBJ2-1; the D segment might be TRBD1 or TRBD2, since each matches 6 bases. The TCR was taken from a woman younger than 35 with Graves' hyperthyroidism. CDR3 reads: CASSRRVGGDEQFF. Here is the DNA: TGTGCCAGTAGTAGGAGGGTCGGGGGCGATGAGCAGTTCTTC.